The rows below give T cell receptor beta chains drawn from one sample of a study of human T cells and chemical hapten exposure. Each CDR3 protein gets one entry after TCRdb re-called the RACE reads with MiXCR. The sample yields 130,000 or so distinct CDR3 sequences, 9% to 10% seen once. Sequencing input: whole blood. These receptors all come from a male donor in good health. Some clones in this sample may be carry-over from other donors' samples. Each CDR3 is given with its conserved first and last residue. A D gene is named only where the DNA matches it firmly. Not all rows give a size; the values are once, few, many and, for expanded clones, a class.

clone size | J gene | V gene | D gene | CDR3 DNA | CDR3 protein
- | TRBJ2-1 | TRBV7-9 | - | TGTGCCAGCAGCTTAGAGGGGGGTCTGTACTCCTACAATGAGCAGTTCTTC | CASSLEGGLYSYNEQFF
few | TRBJ1-2 | TRBV29-1 | TRBD1 | TGCAGCGTTGAGTCGTTAGGAGGGACAGCGGAGGGTGCTGGTGGCTACACCTTC | CSVESLGGTAEGAGGYTF
- | TRBJ1-1 | TRBV5-1 | - | TGCGCCAGCGAGGACAGAACAGGACCGTCTGAAGCTTTCTTT | CASEDRTGPSEAFF
few | TRBJ1-2 | TRBV7-9 | - | TGTGCCAGCAGCTTTCCGGACGGCTATGGCTACACCTTC | CASSFPDGYGYTF
few | TRBJ1-6 | TRBV5-1 | TRBD1 | TGCGCCAGCAGCTTGCGCGCAGGGGGCTTGTCACCCCTCCACTTT | CASSLRAGGLSPLHF
few | TRBJ2-7 | TRBV5-1 | - | TGCGCCAGCAGCTTGGGAATTACCTACGAGCAGTACTTC | CASSLGITYEQYF
few | TRBJ2-5 | TRBV27 | TRBD2 | TGTGCCAGCAGTTTAATGGCTAGCGGAGCCCAAGAGACCCAGTACTTC | CASSLMASGAQETQYF
- | TRBJ2-1 | TRBV10-3 | - | TGTGCCATCAGAATAACGACTAGCTACAATGAGCAGTTCTTC | CAIRITTSYNEQFF
many | TRBJ2-1 | TRBV9 | TRBD2 | TGTGCCAGCAGCGTAGCGGGGGGGTGGAATGAGCAGTTCTTC | CASSVAGGWNEQFF
- | TRBJ1-1 | TRBV12-3/TRBV12-4 | TRBD1 | TGTGCCAGCACCACAGGGGGGTCCATGAACACTGAAGCTTTCTTT | CASTTGGSMNTEAFF
- | TRBJ2-1 | TRBV10-2 | TRBD2 | TGCGCCAGCAGGAACAGGACTAGCGGGAGGTACGCCCTCGATGAGCAGTTCTTC | CASRNRTSGRYALDEQFF